The sequence of this T cell receptor beta chain was determined in a study of Ad26.COV2.S vaccination and SARS-CoV-2 variants. The CDR3 sequence is 14 residues long. Trimming cost V 4 bases and J 4 bases, with 12 bases left between them. Germline CDR1 is LNHDA and CDR2 is SQIVND (reference sequence). The assay was immunoSEQ multiplex PCR, and TCRdb's table has in-frame clones only and misses some. This sample carries under 550,000 clones, 88% of them seen once, and the ten largest clones take 3.6%. The treatment is: some 19 received Ad26.COV2.S at low or high dose, single or two shots; several received placebo; per-sample allocation not given. Repertoires come from day 63 after the first vaccine or placebo injection.

The receptor comes from a person between 18 and 59 years old who received the Ad26.COV2.S COVID-19 vaccine or a placebo. Sequencing was performed on peripheral blood, taken in a trial of Ad26.COV2.S vaccine versus placebo. The chain recombines TRBV19 with TRBJ2-3; D is possibly TRBD1 (5 bases). CDR3 residues: CASSTRVVADTQYF. The DNA of the CDR3 is TGTGCCAGTAGTACCAGGGTGGTCGCAGATACGCAGTATTTT.